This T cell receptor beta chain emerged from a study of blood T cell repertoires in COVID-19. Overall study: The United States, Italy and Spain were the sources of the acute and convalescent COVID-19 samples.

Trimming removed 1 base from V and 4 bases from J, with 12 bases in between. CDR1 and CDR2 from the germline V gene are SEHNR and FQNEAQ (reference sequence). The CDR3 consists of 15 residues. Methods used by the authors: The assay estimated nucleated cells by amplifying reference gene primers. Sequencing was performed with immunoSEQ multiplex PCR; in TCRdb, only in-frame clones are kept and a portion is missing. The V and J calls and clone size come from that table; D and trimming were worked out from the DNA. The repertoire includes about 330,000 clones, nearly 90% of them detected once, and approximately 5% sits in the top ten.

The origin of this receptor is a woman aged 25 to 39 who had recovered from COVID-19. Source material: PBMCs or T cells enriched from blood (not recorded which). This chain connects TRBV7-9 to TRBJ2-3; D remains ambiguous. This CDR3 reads CASSLVSGFPDTQYF. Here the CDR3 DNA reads TGTGCCAGCAGCTTAGTATCAGGTTTCCCAGATACGCAGTATTTT.